What follows are 14 T cell receptor beta chains derived from one specimen sequenced in a study of vaccination effects on CD4 cells after COVID-19. These TCRs' antigens remain unknown. The protocol was immunoSEQ multiplex PCR, while the TCRdb copy is restricted to in-frame clones and leaves out a portion. The table has about 46,000 clones, around four fifths seen once; the top ten hold around 8.1%. The culture ran for 10 days, and then CD4+ T cells were isolated. The specimen was CD4+ T cells from PBMCs cultured without peptide, collected before COVID-19 vaccination. These receptors all stem from a human donor who had a prior SARS-CoV-2 infection.

Regarding this clone: The sample has other DNA sequences that encode this CDR3 too. The chain recombines TRBV12-3 or TRBV12-4 with TRBJ2-5; D call uncertain. The CDR3 length is 11 residues. Trimming took 3 bases from V and 4 from J, leaving 3 bases between them. CDR3 nucleotide sequence: TGTGCCAGCAGTTTGGGAGAGACCCAGTACTTC. Protein sequence: CASSLGETQYF.

The table lists this clone with a few counts. The chain recombines TRBV7-9 with TRBJ2-3, with TRBD2 matching 8 bases. V lost 2 bases and J lost 2; bases outside the gene matches: 6. Germline CDR1 reads SEHNR; CDR2 reads FQNEAQ (reference sequence). The length of the CDR3 is 16 residues. In DNA, the CDR3 is TGTGCCAGCAGCTTATCCGGCGGGAGGATCACAGATACGCAGTATTTT. It translates to CASSLSGGRITDTQYF.

The chain is built from TRBV9 and TRBJ2-1, with TRBD2 matching over 10 bases. Trimming at V came to 1 base and at J to 2 bases, leaving 6 bases not matched to a gene. The CDR3 length is 17 residues. CDR1 is SGDLS, CDR2 YYNGEE, per germline. CDR3 in amino acids: CASSVTSGKGAYNEQFF. In DNA form, the CDR3 reads TGTGCCAGCAGCGTAACTAGCGGGAAAGGGGCCTACAATGAGCAGTTCTTC.

The genes are TRBV30 and TRBJ1-5; the D is unclear. From germline, CDR1 is GTSNPN and CDR2 SVGIG (reference sequence). V dropped 0 bases and J dropped 6 bases, with 6 bases sitting between them. The CDR3 contains 12 residues. CDR3 in DNA: TGTGCCTGGAGTGTAACGGCTCAGCCCCAGCATTTT. Translation: CAWSVTAQPQHF.

On this clone itself: As the CDR3 is not closed by the conserved phenylalanine or tryptophan, this likely results from a read error. Because the CDR3's place on the DNA is in doubt, the DNA is left out and the CDR3 is given as listed by TCRdb. This rearrangement joins TRBV21-1 to TRBJ2-3; whether TRBD2, the table's D call, matches the DNA was not checked. TRBV21-1 has pseudogene status. From its first to its last residue, the CDR3 has 8 amino acids. CDR3 in amino acids: CASSARGV.

This chain uses TRBV4-2 with TRBJ2-2, with 10 bases identical to TRBD2. This CDR3 contains 18 residues. CDR1 is LGHNA and CDR2 is YNFKEQ in the germline V gene. With V trimmed by 1 base and J by 0 bases, 5 bases remained unmatched. The CDR3 region is CASSQALAGSANTGELFF. CDR3 coding DNA: TGTGCCAGCAGCCAAGCACTAGCGGGGTCCGCGAACACCGGGGAGCTGTTTTTT.

The sample holds a few counts of this clone. The V call is TRBV30, the J call TRBJ2-1, with 12 positions matching TRBD2. V trimming: 3 bases; J trimming: 0 bases; junction bases outside the gene matches: 6. Germline CDR1 reads GTSNPN; CDR2 reads SVGIG (reference sequence). The CDR3 runs to 17 residues. The CDR3 here is CAWRRLAGGSSYNEQFF. The CDR3 bases are TGTGCCTGGAGGCGGCTAGCGGGGGGGAGCTCCTACAATGAGCAGTTCTTC.

The rearrangement joins TRBV5-1 to TRBJ2-3; 13 bases line up with TRBD2. J gave up 2 bases and V 4 bases, and 4 bases lay outside the gene matches. The CDR3 contains 16 residues. From germline, CDR1 is SGHRS and CDR2 YFSETQ. The CDR3 DNA reads as TGCGCCAGCAGCCGGACTAGCGGGAGAAACACAGATACGCAGTATTTT. Its translation is CASSRTSGRNTDTQYF.

This clone came up a few times. The rearrangement uses TRBV27 and TRBJ2-7; 8 bases align to TRBD2. The CDR3 consists of 16 residues. Per germline, CDR1 MNHEY and CDR2 SMNVEV (reference sequence). J lost 3 bases, V lost 6 bases, and 13 bases had no gene match. The CDR3, as DNA: TGTGCCAGCAGACGGGAGGCTAGCGGGCGAAACTACGAGCAGTACTTC. Encoded protein: CASRREASGRNYEQYF.

J is TRBJ1-2 and V is TRBV11-3; perhaps TRBD1 as D (6 bases). Germline-derived CDR1 and CDR2 are SGHNT and YENEEA. V was clipped by 4 bases and J by 4 bases, with 16 bases between them. This CDR3 has 15 amino acids. The CDR3 coding sequence is TGTGCCAGCAGCTCGACAGGAATCATAGGCTATGGCTACACCTTC. Encoded protein: CASSSTGIIGYGYTF.

V and J are TRBV7-2 and TRBJ2-1, with D possibly matching TRBD2 (6 bases). This CDR3 is 15 amino acids long. V was trimmed by 3 bases and J by 7 bases, leaving 16 bases between them. The germline V gene has CDR1 SGHTA and CDR2 FQGNSA. The CDR3 DNA follows: TGTGCCAGCAGCTTGAGTGGAGTTCGGGAGAATGAGCAGTTCTTC. This codes for CASSLSGVRENEQFF.

This clone was seen more than once but under ten times. The V gene is TRBV30, the J gene TRBJ2-7; D is unclear. This CDR3 region has 15 residues. V was cut by 4 bases and J by 0 bases, with 16 bases left in between. CDR1 is GTSNPN, CDR2 SVGIG, per germline (reference sequence). The CDR3 region is CAWNPVLGSSYEQYF. CDR3 coding DNA: TGTGCCTGGAACCCGGTCCTCGGATCCTCCTACGAGCAGTACTTC.

This clone was seen a single time. This chain connects TRBV30 to TRBJ2-5, with TRBD2 identical over 14 bases. V dropped 1 base and J dropped 5; count of bases not matched to a gene: 6. The CDR3 spans 16 residues. Per germline, CDR1 GTSNPN and CDR2 SVGIG (reference sequence). The chain's CDR3 is CAWSGGLAGVLETQYF. DNA of the CDR3: TGTGCCTGGAGTGGGGGACTAGCGGGAGTCCTGGAGACCCAGTACTTC.

As concerns this clone: An end of the junction differs from the germline gene, which may be a read error. The chain uses TRBV4-3 and TRBJ2-3; D gene uncertain. CDR3 length: 13 amino acids. The V gene's germline CDR1 is LGHNA and CDR2 YSLEER. As DNA, the CDR3 is TGCGCCAGCAGTCTTAGGAGCACAGATGCGCAGTATTTT. It is translated as CASSLRSTDAQYF.